These 27 T cell receptor beta chains were all obtained from the same sample, sequenced in a study of human T cells and chemical hapten exposure. The time point: patch test 1, 2 weeks after DPC sensitization. Treatment meaning: therapeutic diphenylcyclopropenone sensitization with weekly scalp DPC. One entry per CDR3 protein results from TCRdb running MiXCR on the RACE reads. The repertoire holds tens of thousands of distinct CDR3 sequences, with more than 8% as singletons. Sample: whole blood, taken in connection with sensitization to the hapten diphenylcyclopropenone (DPC). These receptors all come from a woman aged 40-49 years with alopecia areata. Some clones in this sample may be carry-over from other donors' samples.

The genes are TRBV29-1 and TRBJ1-2; D gene ambiguous. Trimming took 3 bases from V and 8 from J, leaving 13 bases between them. Germline V gene data show CDR1 as SQVTM and CDR2 as ANQGSEA. This CDR3 is built from 12 residues. CDR3 DNA: TGCAGCGTTGAGTCCAGCGGCGGCGGCTACACCTTC. The encoded protein is CSVESSGGGYTF. Together with reference TRBV29-1 and TRBJ1-2, the CDR3 gives the full variable domain: SAVISQKPSRDICQRGTSLTIQCQVDSQVTMMFWYRQQPGQSLTLIATANQGSEATYESGFVIDKFPISRPNLTFSTLTVSNMSPEDSSIYLCSVESSGGGYTFGSGTRLTVV.

Only a few counts were recorded for this clonotype. The chain links TRBV7-2 to TRBJ2-4; possibly TRBD1 or TRBD2 for D (5 bases each). Trimming stripped 5 bases from V and 9 bases from J, with 23 bases between. CDR3 size: 16 residues. Germline V lookup: CDR1 SGHTA, CDR2 FQGNSA. The CDR3 is CASSPLVGENGRIQYF. DNA for the CDR3: TGTGCCAGCAGCCCCCTGGTAGGGGAGAATGGCCGCATTCAGTACTTC.

This clonotype was recorded many times. J is TRBJ2-7 and V is TRBV18; a possible D gene is TRBD1 (6 bases). Germline V gene sequence: CDR1 KGHSH, CDR2 LQKENI. This CDR3 comprises 14 residues. V was clipped by 3 bases and J by 2 bases, with 11 bases between them. This CDR3 reads CASSPSQGPYEQYF. The CDR3 coding sequence is TGTGCCAGCTCACCCTCACAGGGCCCCTACGAGCAGTACTTC.

This clonotype was seen ten or more times. The CDR3 sequence is CASNRRGGGETQYF. CDR3 DNA: TGTGCCAGCAACCGGCGGGGGGGCGGAGAGACCCAGTACTTC. V gene TRBV6-6 combines with J gene TRBJ2-5, with TRBD2 matching over 9 bases. In germline, CDR1 is MNHNY, CDR2 SVGAGI (reference sequence). The J segment lost 4 bases and the V segment lost 7 bases, leaving 7 bases of the junction unmatched. This CDR3 has 14 residues.

As for this clonotype: This sequence may be a read error, since a much larger clone differs from it by one base. This CDR3 reads CASSLARAGGSYIEQFF. CDR3 in DNA: TGCGCCAGCAGCTTGGCCAGAGCGGGGGGTTCCTACATTGAGCAGTTCTTC. The V gene is TRBV5-1, the J gene TRBJ2-1; 9 nucleotides align to TRBD2. This CDR3 is built from 17 residues. Per germline, CDR1 SGHRS and CDR2 YFSETQ.

V usage is TRBV2 and J usage is TRBJ2-2; 9 nucleotides match TRBD1. The germline CDR1 and CDR2 sequences are SNHLY and FYNNEI. This CDR3 comprises 15 residues. V was pared by 6 bases and J by 4 bases, with 6 bases of the junction left unmatched. This chain's CDR3 is CASSPQGASTGELFF. CDR3 nucleotide sequence: TGTGCCAGCAGCCCACAGGGGGCGAGCACCGGGGAGCTGTTTTTT.

The table lists this clonotype with many counts. The rearrangement joins TRBV29-1 to TRBJ2-4; the D gene is possibly TRBD2 (6 bases). There are 13 residues in the CDR3. The germline CDR1 and CDR2 sequences are SQVTM and ANQGSEA. The germline V and J ends were trimmed by 3 bases and 0 bases, with 6 bases remaining between them. As DNA, the CDR3 is TGCAGCGTTGAGGGACTAGCCAAAAACATTCAGTACTTC. Translating it yields CSVEGLAKNIQYF.

The J gene is TRBJ2-7, the V gene TRBV10-3; D remains unclear. CDR1 and CDR2 (germline): ENHRY, SYGVKD. The germline V and J ends were trimmed by 5 bases and 3 bases, with 8 bases remaining between them. CDR3 length: 12 residues. This CDR3 reads CAISSGYYEQYF. The CDR3 DNA follows: TGTGCCATCAGTTCAGGATACTACGAGCAGTACTTC.

This clonotype was observed many times. The rearrangement links TRBV5-8 to TRBJ2-3, with a possible D match to TRBD2 (6 bases). The germline gives CDR1 SGHTS, CDR2 YDEGEE. V was clipped by 3 bases and J by 2 bases, with 19 bases between them. The CDR3 is made up of 17 amino acids. CDR3 DNA sequence: TGTGCCAGCAGCTCAAGACTAGTTATCCCCCCCACAGATACGCAGTATTTT. Its protein is CASSSRLVIPPTDTQYF.

This clonotype was seen at least ten times. The CDR3 spells CANRWDTQYF. CDR3 DNA: TGTGCCAACAGGTGGGATACGCAGTATTTT. V usage is TRBV6-1 and J usage is TRBJ2-3; a possible D gene is TRBD1 (5 bases). The CDR3 has 10 residues. Germline V lookup: CDR1 MNHNS, CDR2 SASEGT. With 10 bases removed from V and 6 bases from J, the gap between germline ends came to 8 bases.

V is TRBV29-1 and J is TRBJ2-1; D may be TRBD2 (6 bases). CDR1 is SQVTM, CDR2 ANQGSEA, per germline. The CDR3 spans 11 residues. Trimming took off 7 bases at V and 6 bases at J, with 10 bases between the two ends. CDR3 nucleotides: TGCAGCGGGGGACTCTCCAATGAGCAGTTCTTC. Encoded protein: CSGGLSNEQFF.

Many counts were recorded for this clonotype. The chain has TRBV5-1 and TRBJ2-3; D gene uncertain. The V end lost 4 bases, the J end lost 2 bases, and 14 bases lay between the germline ends. The CDR3 spans 15 residues. In germline, CDR1 is SGHRS, CDR2 YFSETQ. The CDR3 coding sequence is TGCGCCAGCAGCCGAGACTCTCCCCCCACAGATACGCAGTATTTT. Residues: CASSRDSPPTDTQYF.

This clonotype was found many times. This chain connects TRBV4-3 to TRBJ2-1; 8 bases are shared with TRBD2. Looked up from germline, CDR1 is LGHNA and CDR2 is YSLEER. V trimming: 0 bases; J trimming: 4 bases; junction bases outside the gene matches: 8. The CDR3 consists of 17 residues. The CDR3 sequence: CASSQDRAGGQYNEQFF. The CDR3 DNA sequence: TGCGCCAGCAGCCAAGATAGGGCGGGGGGCCAGTACAATGAGCAGTTCTTC.

This clonotype was seen repeatedly, ten times or more. The V call is TRBV20-1, the J call TRBJ1-4; 7 nucleotides agree with TRBD1. The CDR3 is 13 amino acids. Germline CDR1 reads DFQATT; CDR2 reads SNEGSKA (reference sequence). The junction had 6 bases not matched to a gene; V was cut back by 3 bases and J by 8 bases. In nucleotides, the CDR3 is TGCAGTGCTAGGGGCGGACAGGAGGAAAAACTGTTTTTT. Translation: CSARGGQEEKLFF.

This clonotype has ten or more counts. The chain recombines TRBV30 with TRBJ2-3; D uncertain. The germline V gene encodes CDR1 GTSNPN and CDR2 SVGIG (reference sequence). Trimming removed 1 base at V and 7 bases at J, with 6 bases between. This CDR3 spans 11 amino acids. In nucleotides, the CDR3 is TGTGCCTGGAGTGCCAGGAATACGCAGTATTTT. It is translated as CAWSARNTQYF.

This clonotype was recorded many times. V is TRBV18 and J is TRBJ1-2, with no clear D. Trimming took 5 bases from V and 3 from J, leaving 16 bases between them. From germline, CDR1 is KGHSH and CDR2 LQKENI. The CDR3 runs to 15 residues. The CDR3 coding sequence is TGTGCCAGCTCAAGCACCATTAGGGTCGACTATGGCTACACCTTC. This codes for CASSSTIRVDYGYTF.

For this clonotype: A much larger clone lies a single base off, so this may be a read error. V is TRBV20-1 and J is TRBJ1-4; D possibly corresponds to TRBD1 (5 bases). The length of the CDR3 is 15 residues. V dropped 0 bases and J dropped 5 bases, with 13 bases sitting between them. In germline, CDR1 is DFQATT, CDR2 SNEGSKA (reference sequence). The DNA of the CDR3 is TGCAGTGCTAGAGATATGGGACTCAAGAATGAAAAACTGTTTTTT. Translation gives CSARDMGLKNEKLFF.

There are many counts of this clonotype. CDR3 sequence reads: CASRLLTGGIGNTIYF. The CDR3 DNA is TGTGCCAGCAGACTTTTGACAGGAGGAATCGGAAACACCATATATTTT. The chain combines TRBV7-2 with TRBJ1-3; possible D gene TRBD1, 6 bases. Germline V gene lookup returns CDR1 SGHTA and CDR2 FQGNSA. This CDR3 region has 16 residues. V was clipped by 6 bases and J by 4 bases, with 19 bases between them.

This clonotype was detected many times. The rearrangement joins TRBV5-1 to TRBJ2-1, with D perhaps TRBD1 (5 bases). The CDR3 length is 14 residues. Trimming stripped 3 bases from V and 1 base from J, with 8 bases between. Germline CDR1 SGHRS, CDR2 YFSETQ. The CDR3 coding sequence is TGCGCCAGCAGCTCGACAGATTCCTACAATGAGCAGTTCTTC. This codes for CASSSTDSYNEQFF.

This clonotype was seen many times. V is TRBV4-3 and J is TRBJ1-2, with 12 bases aligning to TRBD1. The CDR3 runs to 17 residues. V dropped 0 bases and J dropped 4; count of bases not matched to a gene: 6. CDR1 is LGHNA, CDR2 YSLEER, per germline. The CDR3 nucleotides are TGCGCCAGCAGCCAAGATCAGGGACAGGGGGCAGGCTATGGCTACACCTTC. Protein: CASSQDQGQGAGYGYTF.

This clonotype was observed once. This may come from a read error, since a much larger clone is one base off. This chain uses TRBV5-5 with TRBJ1-2; D might be TRBD1 (5 bases). The CDR3 length is 15 residues. Germline V gene lookup returns CDR1 SGHKS and CDR2 YYEKEE (reference sequence). CDR3 sequence: CASSFVQGLNSGYTF. CDR3 DNA sequence: TGTGCCAGCAGCTTCGTTCAGGGCCTTAACTCTGGCTACACCTTC.

The chain uses TRBV18 and TRBJ2-5; D perhaps matches TRBD2 (5 bases). Germline lookup yields CDR1 KGHSH and CDR2 LQKENI. This CDR3 comprises 13 residues. V gave up 0 bases and J gave up 4 bases, with 6 bases separating them. The CDR3 here is CASSPPSGETQYF. CDR3 bases: TGTGCCAGCTCACCACCGAGCGGAGAGACCCAGTACTTC. The full variable domain, rest sourced from reference TRBV18 and TRBJ2-5, is NAGVMQNPRHLVRRRGQEARLRCSPMKGHSHVYWYRQLPEEGLKFMVYLQKENIIDESGMPKERFSAEFPKEGPSILRIQQVVRGDSAAYFCASSPPSGETQYFGPGTRLLVL.

This clonotype was observed at least ten times. This chain connects TRBV18 to TRBJ1-1; D unresolved. The length of the CDR3 is 14 residues. V dropped 6 bases and J dropped 0 bases, with 11 bases sitting between them. Germline CDR1 KGHSH, CDR2 LQKENI. The CDR3 DNA reads as TGTGCCAGCTCTCCCAACTTGGTGAACACTGAAGCTTTCTTT. Translation: CASSPNLVNTEAFF. The full variable domain, rest sourced from reference TRBV18 and TRBJ1-1, is NAGVMQNPRHLVRRRGQEARLRCSPMKGHSHVYWYRQLPEEGLKFMVYLQKENIIDESGMPKERFSAEFPKEGPSILRIQQVVRGDSAAYFCASSPNLVNTEAFFGQGTRLTVV.

This clonotype has ten or more counts. This chain connects TRBV5-1 to TRBJ2-7, with D possibly TRBD1 on 6 matching bases. With 0 bases removed from V and 6 bases from J, the gap between germline ends came to 13 bases. This CDR3 spans 14 amino acids. The germline gives CDR1 SGHRS, CDR2 YFSETQ. The CDR3 loop is CASSLESFRGEQYF. The CDR3 DNA reads TGCGCCAGCAGCTTGGAATCCTTCAGGGGCGAGCAGTACTTC.

The genes are TRBV20-1 and TRBJ1-2; 9 nucleotides align to TRBD1. CDR3 length equals 15 residues. The junction had 4 bases not matched to a gene; V was cut back by 0 bases and J by 2 bases. Germline CDR1 and CDR2: DFQATT and SNEGSKA (reference sequence). The CDR3 spells CSARDAGTGNYGYTF. The DNA for the CDR3 is TGCAGTGCTAGAGATGCCGGGACAGGGAACTATGGCTACACCTTC.

Many counts were recorded for this clonotype. The J gene is TRBJ1-6, the V gene TRBV10-2, with 10 bases lining up with TRBD1. Looked up from germline, CDR1 is WSHSY and CDR2 is SAAADI. This CDR3 has 14 amino acids. The V segment lost 4 bases and the J segment 10 bases; nucleotides outside the gene matches: 4. The chain's CDR3 is CASSGQGAGSPLHF. For the CDR3, the DNA is TGCGCCAGCAGTGGACAGGGGGCTGGATCACCCCTCCACTTT.

This clonotype was observed at least ten times. The J gene is TRBJ1-3, the V gene TRBV2, with 8 bases that match TRBD1. V lost 7 bases to trimming and J lost 1 base; unmatched junction nucleotides: 9. Germline assignment: CDR1 SNHLY and CDR2 FYNNEI. This CDR3 is built from 16 residues. Here the CDR3 reads CASKQGATGSGNTIYF. CDR3 coding DNA: TGTGCCAGCAAGCAGGGGGCTACGGGATCTGGAAACACCATATATTTT.